Listed here is a single T cell receptor beta chain. The antigen remains undetermined. A much larger clone is a single base away; this may be a read error. The conserved closing phenylalanine or tryptophan is absent in this CDR3, likely reflecting a read error. This entry comes from a study of tumor-infiltrating lymphocytes in primary liver carcinoma. Study as a whole: Productive TCRbeta read counts per sample ran from roughly 3.5 to 7 million and were similar across tissue types. Study results and caveats: Tumors and blood were compared for top-250-clone fraction, and tumors had the significantly higher value (p = 0.039). It was observed that only about 7.5-25% of the top clones appeared in every one of the five tumor regions.

The V end lost 5 bases, the J end lost 5 bases, and 10 bases lay between the germline ends. Germline loops: CDR1 SGHTA, CDR2 FQGTGA. CDR3 length equals 13 residues. Extraction of RNA together with DNA used about 20-34 mg of unsorted bulk tissue. Every tumor yielded five separate sampled regions. TCR beta cDNA was prepared out of 450 to 500 ng total RNA by means of a constant-region primer. Slightly modified ARM-PCR, run as three nested multiplex PCR rounds, produced the TCR beta libraries. A C-beta reverse primer and TRBV1-TRBV30 forward primers served in each of the first two PCR rounds, at about 10 cycles apiece. TCRdb reanalysed the multiplex PCR reads using MiXCR and keeps one entry per CDR3 protein. The table lists around 56,000 distinct CDR3 sequences, less than 85% of them singletons.

The material sequenced was liver tumor tissue from sampling region 2. The subset: tumor region T2, inferior pole. The receptor was derived from a man in his forties with primary liver carcinoma and hepatitis B virus infection. V and J are TRBV7-3 and TRBJ2-1; D is possibly TRBD2 (5 bases). The CDR3 loop reads CASSKSGDNEQFL. In nucleotides, the CDR3 is TGTGCCAGCAGCAAAAGCGGTGACAATGAGCAGTTCCTC.